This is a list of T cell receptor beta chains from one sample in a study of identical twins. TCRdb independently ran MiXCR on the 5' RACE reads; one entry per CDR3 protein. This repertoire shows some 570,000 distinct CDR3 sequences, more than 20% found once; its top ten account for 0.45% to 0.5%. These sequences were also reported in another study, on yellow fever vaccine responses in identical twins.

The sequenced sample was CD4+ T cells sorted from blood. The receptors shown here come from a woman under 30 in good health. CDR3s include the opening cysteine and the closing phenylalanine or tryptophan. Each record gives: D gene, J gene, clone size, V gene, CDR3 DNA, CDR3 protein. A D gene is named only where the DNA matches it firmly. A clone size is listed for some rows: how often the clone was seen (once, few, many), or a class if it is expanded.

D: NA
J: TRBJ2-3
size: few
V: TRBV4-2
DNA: TGTGCCAGCAGCCAAGATGTGGCTAGAGGTAGTGGGGGAGATACGCAGTATTTT
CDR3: CASSQDVARGSGGDTQYF

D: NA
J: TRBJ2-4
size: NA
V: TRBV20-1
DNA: TGCAGTGCTAGAGATGAGTTCCAGCGAGCCAAAAACATTCAGTACTTC
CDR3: CSARDEFQRAKNIQYF

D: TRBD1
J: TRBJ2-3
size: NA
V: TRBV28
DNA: TGTGCCGTAACGCAAGGACAGGGGGCGCCTAGCACAGATACGCAGTATTTT
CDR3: CAVTQGQGAPSTDTQYF

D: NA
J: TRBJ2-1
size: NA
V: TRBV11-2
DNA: TGTGCCAGCAGCTTAGAGTCGCCCAATGAGCAGTTCTTC
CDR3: CASSLESPNEQFF

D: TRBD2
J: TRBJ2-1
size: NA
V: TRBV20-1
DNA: TGCAGTGCTAGAGGGGGTTGGGGCGGGAGCGCCTACAATGAGCAGTTCTTC
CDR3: CSARGGWGGSAYNEQFF

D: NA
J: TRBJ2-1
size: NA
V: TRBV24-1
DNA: TGTGCCACCAGCCACGGACTACATTACAATGAGCAGTTCTTC
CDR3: CATSHGLHYNEQFF

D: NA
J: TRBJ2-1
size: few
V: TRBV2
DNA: TGTGCCAGCAGCAAAAGCCACTCCGCCGCACTAGTTAAAACCAATGAGCAGTTCTTC
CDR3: CASSKSHSAALVKTNEQFF

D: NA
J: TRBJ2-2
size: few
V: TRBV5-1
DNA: TGCGCCAGCAGCTTGATCGGCGCGAACACCGGGGAGCTGTTTTTT
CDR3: CASSLIGANTGELFF

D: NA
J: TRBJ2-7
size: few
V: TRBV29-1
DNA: TGCAGCGTTGGACAGAGGAACGAGCAGTACTTC
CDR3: CSVGQRNEQYF

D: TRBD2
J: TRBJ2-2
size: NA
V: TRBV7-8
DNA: TGTGCCAGCAGCTTCGTCGGCGGGACTAACGGGGAGCTGTTTTTT
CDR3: CASSFVGGTNGELFF

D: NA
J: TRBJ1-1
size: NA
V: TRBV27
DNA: TGTGCCAGCAGTATGGACAGCCTGCCGGGCACTGAAGCTTTCTTT
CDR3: CASSMDSLPGTEAFF

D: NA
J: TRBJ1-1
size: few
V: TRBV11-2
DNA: TGTGCCAGCAGCTTGTTCGGACAGAGTGAAGCTTTCTTT
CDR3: CASSLFGQSEAFF

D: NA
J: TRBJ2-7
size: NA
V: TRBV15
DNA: TGTGCCACCAGCAGAGTGGGGGCCTCCTACGAGCAGTACTTC
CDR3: CATSRVGASYEQYF

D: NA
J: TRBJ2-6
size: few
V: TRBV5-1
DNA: TGCGCCAGCAGCCGAAGAGGTTCAGGGGGGACTTCTGGGGCCAACGTCCTGACTTTC
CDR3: CASSRRGSGGTSGANVLTF

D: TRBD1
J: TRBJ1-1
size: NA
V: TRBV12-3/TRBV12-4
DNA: TGTGCCAGCAGTACCGGACAGGGGGCGGCTTTCTTT
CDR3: CASSTGQGAAFF

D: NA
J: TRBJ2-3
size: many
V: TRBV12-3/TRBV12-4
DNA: TGTGCCGGGGGAACCTTAGAAGCTAGCACAGATACGCAGTATTTT
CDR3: CAGGTLEASTDTQYF

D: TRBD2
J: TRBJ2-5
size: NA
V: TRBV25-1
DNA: TGTGCCAGCAGGGAGGGGAGAGGACTAGCGGGATTCCAAGAGACCCAGTACTTC
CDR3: CASREGRGLAGFQETQYF

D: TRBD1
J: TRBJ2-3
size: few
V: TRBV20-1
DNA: TGCAGTGCTCCGGACCTGGGACAGGGGGTCGGGCAGTATTTT
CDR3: CSAPDLGQGVGQYF

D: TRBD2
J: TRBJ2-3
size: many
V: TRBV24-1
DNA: TGTGCCACCAGTGATACCTACGTCGGGCTAGCGGGAGTAGATACGCAGTATTTT
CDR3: CATSDTYVGLAGVDTQYF

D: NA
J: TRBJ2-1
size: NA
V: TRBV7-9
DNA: TGTGCCAGCAGCTATCGGGGACTTTTTAGCTCCTACAATGAGCAGTTCTTC
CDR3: CASSYRGLFSSYNEQFF

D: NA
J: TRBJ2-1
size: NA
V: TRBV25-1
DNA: TGTGCCAGCAGGGGGGCGGTGGGGGAGCAGTTCTTC
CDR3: CASRGAVGEQFF

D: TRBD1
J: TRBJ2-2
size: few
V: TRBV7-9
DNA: TGTGCCAGCAGCGTACCGGGACAGGGTTTTCAGGCCGGGGAGCTGTTTTTT
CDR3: CASSVPGQGFQAGELFF

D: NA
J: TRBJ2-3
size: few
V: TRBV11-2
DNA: TGTGCCAGCAGCTCCACACCCGGGGCGGGGGCCACAGATACGCAGTATTTT
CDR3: CASSSTPGAGATDTQYF

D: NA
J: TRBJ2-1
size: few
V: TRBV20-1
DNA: TGCAGTGCTAGAGAAAGAGGCCACCCAAGAGGGGATGAGCAGTTCTTC
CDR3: CSARERGHPRGDEQFF

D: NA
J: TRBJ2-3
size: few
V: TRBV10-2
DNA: TGCGCCAGCAGTGAAATGGCAGGTTTCACAGATACGCAGTATTTT
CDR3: CASSEMAGFTDTQYF

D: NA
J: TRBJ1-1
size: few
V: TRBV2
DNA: TGTGCCAGCAAAAATCAGGGGAACACTGAAGCTTTCTTT
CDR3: CASKNQGNTEAFF

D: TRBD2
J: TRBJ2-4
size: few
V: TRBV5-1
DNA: TGCGCCAGCAGCTTGGTTGGCGGGAGGGCCGAACTGGCCAAAAACATTCAGTACTTC
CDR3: CASSLVGGRAELAKNIQYF

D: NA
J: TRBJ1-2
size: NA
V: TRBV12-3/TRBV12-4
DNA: TGTGCCAGCACCGCAAGGGACCACCATGGCTACACCTTC
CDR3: CASTARDHHGYTF

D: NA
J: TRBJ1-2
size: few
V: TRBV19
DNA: TGTGCCAGTAGTCTTGAGGCAGCCTTCTATGGCTACACCTTC
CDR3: CASSLEAAFYGYTF

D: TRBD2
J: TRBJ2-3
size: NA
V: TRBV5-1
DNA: TGCGCCAGCAGCTTGGGGCTAGCGGCGCGCACAGATACGCAGTATTTT
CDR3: CASSLGLAARTDTQYF

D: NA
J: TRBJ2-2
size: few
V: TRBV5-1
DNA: TGCGCCAGCAGCTTGGCCACAGGGTTTACCGGGGAGCTGTTTTTT
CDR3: CASSLATGFTGELFF

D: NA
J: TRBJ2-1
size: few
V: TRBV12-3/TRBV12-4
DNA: TGTGCCAGCGTAGGGGGATCCAATGAGCAGTTCTTC
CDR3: CASVGGSNEQFF

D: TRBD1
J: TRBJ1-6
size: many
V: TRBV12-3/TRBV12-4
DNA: TGTGCCAGCAGGGGACAGGGGAATTCACCCCTCCACTTT
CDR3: CASRGQGNSPLHF

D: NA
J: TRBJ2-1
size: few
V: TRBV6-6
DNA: TGTGCCAGCAGTTACTTTTACAATGAGCAGTTCTTC
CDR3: CASSYFYNEQFF

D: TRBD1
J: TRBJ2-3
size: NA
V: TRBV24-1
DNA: TGTGCCACCAGTGAGACGGGACAGGGGGCAGATACGCAGTATTTT
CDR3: CATSETGQGADTQYF

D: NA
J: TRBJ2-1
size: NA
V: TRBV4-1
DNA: TGCGCCAGCAGCCTGACGGGTAGCGTAACCTCCTACAATGAGCAGTTCTTC
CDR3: CASSLTGSVTSYNEQFF

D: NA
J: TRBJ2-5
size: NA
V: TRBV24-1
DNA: TGTGCCACCAGTGATTATAGAGCGGTGGAGACCCAGTACTTC
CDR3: CATSDYRAVETQYF

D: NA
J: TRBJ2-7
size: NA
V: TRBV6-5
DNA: TGTGCCAGCAGTTACTCGAATAGTGGGACTGGGGCCTACGAGCAGTACTTC
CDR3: CASSYSNSGTGAYEQYF

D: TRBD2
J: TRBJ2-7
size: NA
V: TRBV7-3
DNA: TGTGCCAGCAGCTCCAGCGGCGGGAGGGCTTACCAGCAGTACTTC
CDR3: CASSSSGGRAYQQYF

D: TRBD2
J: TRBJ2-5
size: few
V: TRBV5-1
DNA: TGCGCCAGCAGCAAGGGACTAGCGGGGGGAATACAAGAGACCCAGTACTTC
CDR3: CASSKGLAGGIQETQYF

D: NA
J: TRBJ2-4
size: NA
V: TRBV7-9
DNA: TGTGCCAGCAGGGCAGGGGCCGGGGTGAACATTCAGTACTTC
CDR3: CASRAGAGVNIQYF

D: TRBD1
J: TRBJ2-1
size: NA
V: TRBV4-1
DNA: TGCGCCAGCAGCCCCGGTCCAGGGGGCGGTGTGGATGAGCAGTTCTTC
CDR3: CASSPGPGGGVDEQFF

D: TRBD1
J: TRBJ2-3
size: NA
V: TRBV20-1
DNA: TGCAGTGCTAGCCCCCGGGACAGGAGTAGCACAGATACGCAGTATTTT
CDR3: CSASPRDRSSTDTQYF

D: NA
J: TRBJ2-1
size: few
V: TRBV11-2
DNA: TGTGCCAGCACCGCCCCCGGCGGCGAGCAGTTCTTC
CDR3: CASTAPGGEQFF

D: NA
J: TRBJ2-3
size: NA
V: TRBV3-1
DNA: TGTGCCAGCAGCCAAATTGCCACAGGGGCGGGAGTAGTGGATACGCAGTATTTT
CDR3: CASSQIATGAGVVDTQYF